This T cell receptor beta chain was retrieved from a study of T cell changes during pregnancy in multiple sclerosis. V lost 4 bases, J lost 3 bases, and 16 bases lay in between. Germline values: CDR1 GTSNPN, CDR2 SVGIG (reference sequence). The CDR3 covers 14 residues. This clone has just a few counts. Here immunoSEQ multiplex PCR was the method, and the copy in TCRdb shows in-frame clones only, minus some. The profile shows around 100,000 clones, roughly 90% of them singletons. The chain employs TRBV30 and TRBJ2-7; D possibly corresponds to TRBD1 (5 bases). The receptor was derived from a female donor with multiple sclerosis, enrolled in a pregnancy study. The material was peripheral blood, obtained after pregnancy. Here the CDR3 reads CAWNPSGAIYEQYF. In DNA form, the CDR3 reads TGTGCCTGGAATCCCAGTGGGGCGATCTACGAGCAGTACTTC.